The rows below give T cell receptor beta chains drawn from one sample of a study of blood T cell repertoires in COVID-19. Profiling relied on immunoSEQ multiplex PCR, and the TCRdb table lists in-frame clones only, not all of them. In the table there are approximately 80,000 clones, 65% to 90% of which are singletons. Sequencing input: peripheral blood. These receptors were taken from a man aged 45-60 years with COVID-19, enrolled during active disease. CDR3s include the opening cysteine and the closing phenylalanine or tryptophan. A D gene is named only where the DNA matches it firmly. Part of the rows lack a size; the others show once, few, many or a class for expanded clones.

j_gene,v_gene,len,abundance,d_gene,CDR3aa,CDR3nt
TRBJ1-5,TRBV19,14,NA,TRBD1,CVSSRGQGGQPQHF,TGTGTCAGTAGTAGGGGACAGGGCGGTCAGCCCCAGCATTTT
TRBJ2-3,TRBV5-6,14,NA,TRBD2,CASSRGTSGYTQYF,TGTGCCAGCAGCCGCGGGACTAGTGGTTATACGCAGTATTTT
TRBJ2-7,TRBV30,16,NA,TRBD1,CAWSVGPRTGKHEQYF,TGTGCCTGGAGTGTAGGGCCCCGGACAGGGAAGCACGAGCAGTACTTC
TRBJ2-1,TRBV7-3,14,NA,NA,CASSSSQRNNEQFF,TGTGCCAGCAGTTCCAGTCAGCGGAACAATGAGCAGTTCTTC
TRBJ1-6,TRBV5-1,15,NA,TRBD1,CASSPRTGDNSPLHF,TGCGCCAGCAGCCCCAGGACAGGGGATAATTCACCCCTCCACTTT
TRBJ1-5,TRBV6-5,14,once,TRBD1,CASSRTGPNQPQHF,TGTGCCAGCAGCCGGACAGGGCCCAATCAGCCCCAGCATTTT
TRBJ2-3,TRBV7-3,15,NA,TRBD1,CASSLQGVATDTQYF,TGTGCCAGCAGCTTACAGGGGGTCGCCACAGATACGCAGTATTTT
TRBJ1-6,TRBV6-6,13,NA,NA,CASGRGMESPLHF,TGTGCCAGCGGACGGGGGATGGAATCACCCCTCCACTTT
TRBJ1-3,TRBV4-1,16,NA,NA,CASSQGEVGSGNTIYF,TGCGCCAGCAGCCAAGGGGAGGTCGGCTCTGGAAACACCATATATTTT
TRBJ2-7,TRBV25-1,13,NA,TRBD1,CASGDRLTYEQYF,TGTGCCAGCGGGGACAGGTTAACCTACGAGCAGTACTTC
TRBJ2-7,TRBV27,15,NA,NA,CASSLSSYAPYEQYF,TGTGCCAGCAGTTTAAGTAGTTATGCACCCTACGAGCAGTACTTC
TRBJ1-6,TRBV5-1,17,NA,TRBD1,CASSTGTGGVNNSPLHF,TGCGCCAGCAGCACCGGGACAGGGGGCGTCAATAATTCACCCCTCCACTTT
TRBJ1-6,TRBV30,11,NA,NA,CAWSVEAPLHF,TGTGCCTGGAGTGTAGAGGCACCCCTCCACTTT
TRBJ1-3,TRBV2,14,NA,NA,CASSTGSSGNTIYF,TGTGCCAGCAGTACAGGGAGCTCTGGAAACACCATATATTTT
TRBJ2-5,TRBV4-2,15,NA,TRBD2,CASSPAGGLEETQYF,TGTGCCAGCAGCCCAGCGGGAGGGCTAGAAGAGACCCAGTACTTC
TRBJ2-1,TRBV6-5,16,NA,NA,CASSYSFREMNNEQFF,TGTGCCAGCAGTTACTCTTTTCGGGAGATGAATAATGAGCAGTTCTTC
TRBJ1-1,TRBV18,16,NA,TRBD1,CASSPIPGQTNTEAFF,TGTGCCAGCTCACCAATACCGGGACAGACTAACACTGAAGCTTTCTTT
TRBJ2-1,TRBV28,14,many,TRBD2,CASRSTSKYNEQFF,TGTGCCAGCAGGTCGACTAGCAAATACAATGAGCAGTTCTTC
TRBJ1-5,TRBV15,18,NA,TRBD1,CATSRDWGAGGNNQPQHF,TGTGCCACCAGCAGAGATTGGGGGGCAGGGGGGAATAATCAGCCCCAGCATTTT
TRBJ1-2,TRBV6-1,14,NA,NA,CASSEAIETVGYTF,TGTGCCAGCAGTGAAGCGATCGAGACAGTAGGCTACACCTTC
TRBJ1-6,TRBV5-1,16,NA,TRBD1,CASSLATGGGNSPLHF,TGCGCCAGCAGCTTGGCGACAGGGGGCGGCAATTCACCCCTCCACTTT
TRBJ1-5,TRBV28,16,NA,TRBD1,CATLGALDRGEQPQHF,TGTGCCACCCTGGGGGCTCTAGACAGGGGAGAACAGCCCCAGCATTTT
TRBJ1-4,TRBV3-1/TRBV3-2,13,NA,NA,CASSQGIQQKLFF,TGTGCCAGCAGCCAAGGAATACAGCAGAAACTGTTTTTT
TRBJ1-5,TRBV15,14,NA,NA,CATSRGGPYQPQHF,TGTGCCACCAGCAGAGGAGGGCCGTATCAGCCCCAGCATTTT
TRBJ1-1,TRBV10-3,15,few,TRBD1,CAISEDRGSYTEAFF,TGTGCCATCAGTGAGGACAGGGGAAGTTACACTGAAGCTTTCTTT
TRBJ1-1,TRBV7-2,15,NA,TRBD1,CASSLPAGGFTEAFF,TGTGCCAGCAGCTTACCCGCAGGGGGCTTCACTGAAGCTTTCTTT
TRBJ1-6,TRBV2,16,NA,TRBD1,CASSSPGQGADSPLHF,TGTGCCAGCAGTTCACCCGGACAGGGGGCGGATTCACCCCTCCACTTT
TRBJ1-2,TRBV6-5,12,NA,TRBD1,CASLNRGVGYTF,TGTGCCAGCCTAAACAGGGGAGTAGGCTACACCTTC
TRBJ2-1,TRBV7-9,16,NA,NA,CASSSTFRQHETQQFF,TGTGCCAGCAGCTCTACGTTCCGGCAGCATGAGACTCAGCAGTTCTTC
TRBJ2-1,TRBV19,18,NA,TRBD2,CATERGGTSGFAYNEQFF,TGTGCCACCGAACGGGGGGGGACTAGCGGGTTCGCCTACAATGAGCAGTTCTTC
TRBJ1-1,TRBV6-5,15,once,TRBD1,CASSPDRIMNTEAFF,TGTGCCAGCAGCCCGGACAGGATTATGAACACTGAAGCTTTCTTT
TRBJ2-1,TRBV3-1/TRBV3-2,17,NA,TRBD2,CASSQGLAGVGLNEQFF,TGTGCCAGCAGCCAAGGACTAGCCGGAGTGGGGCTTAATGAGCAGTTCTTC
TRBJ1-2,TRBV9,14,NA,NA,CASSGAIRGSGYTF,TGTGCCAGCAGCGGGGCCATCCGGGGAAGCGGCTACACCTTC
TRBJ1-5,TRBV15,12,NA,NA,CATSSPVQPQHF,TGTGCCACCAGCAGTCCGGTCCAGCCCCAGCATTTT
TRBJ1-1,TRBV6-5,13,NA,NA,CASRRGRGTEAFF,TGTGCCAGCAGAAGGGGGAGGGGCACTGAAGCTTTCTTT
TRBJ2-1,TRBV30,12,few,TRBD1,CAWSVQGGEQFF,TGTGCCTGGAGTGTACAGGGGGGTGAGCAGTTCTTC
TRBJ1-1,TRBV5-1,14,NA,NA,CASSLGDMNTEAFF,TGCGCCAGCAGCTTGGGAGACATGAACACTGAAGCTTTCTTT
TRBJ2-7,TRBV27,15,few,NA,CASSVRGREWNEQYF,TGTGCCAGCAGCGTAAGGGGTCGGGAGTGGAACGAGCAGTACTTC
TRBJ2-7,TRBV9,17,NA,TRBD2,CASSVSPLSGRGDEQYF,TGTGCCAGCAGCGTAAGCCCGCTTAGCGGGAGGGGCGACGAGCAGTACTTC
TRBJ2-2,TRBV4-1,18,NA,TRBD1,CASSLTPGQAANTGELFF,TGCGCCAGCAGCCTAACACCGGGACAGGCTGCGAACACCGGGGAGCTGTTTTTT
TRBJ2-1,TRBV28,15,NA,TRBD1,CASNSPGQGHNEQFF,TGTGCCAGCAATTCGCCGGGACAGGGCCACAATGAGCAGTTCTTC
TRBJ2-1,TRBV28,16,NA,NA,CASSLITMSSYNEQFF,TGTGCCAGCAGTTTAATAACGATGAGCTCCTACAATGAGCAGTTCTTC
TRBJ2-7,TRBV4-2,14,NA,NA,CASSQVSRSDEQYF,TGTGCCAGCAGCCAAGTCTCGCGGTCAGACGAGCAGTACTTC
TRBJ1-3,TRBV12-3/TRBV12-4,11,few,NA,CASGQSHTIYF,TGTGCCAGCGGGCAAAGCCACACCATATATTTT
TRBJ2-1,TRBV30,14,NA,TRBD2,CAWSVAGGSNEQFF,TGTGCCTGGAGTGTAGCGGGAGGTAGCAATGAGCAGTTCTTC
TRBJ2-1,TRBV5-1,15,NA,TRBD2,CASSLTGPGGNEQFF,TGCGCCAGCAGCTTGACGGGGCCGGGAGGGAATGAGCAGTTCTTC
TRBJ1-1,TRBV6-6,13,NA,TRBD1,CASSYRGPTEAFF,TGTGCCAGCAGTTACAGGGGGCCCACTGAAGCTTTCTTT
TRBJ2-1,TRBV14,15,NA,TRBD2,CASRGTSGRYNEQFF,TGTGCCAGCAGAGGGACTAGCGGGCGGTACAATGAGCAGTTCTTC
TRBJ1-6,TRBV6-5,15,NA,NA,CASSYDRNLNSPLHF,TGTGCCAGCAGTTACGACAGGAACCTTAATTCACCCCTCCACTTT
TRBJ2-7,TRBV5-8,12,NA,NA,CASSLALGQKYF,TGTGCCAGCAGCTTGGCCCTGGGACAAAAGTACTTC
TRBJ1-4,TRBV6-6,11,NA,NA,CASNIKRKLFF,TGTGCCAGCAACATAAAGCGAAAACTGTTTTTT
TRBJ2-1,TRBV11-2,15,NA,TRBD1,CASSLDRNPGQKQFF,TGTGCCAGCAGCTTAGATAGAAACCCGGGACAGAAGCAGTTCTTC
TRBJ1-2,TRBV13,16,once,NA,CASTATLDRQGRGYTF,TGTGCCAGCACCGCCACCCTGGACAGACAAGGACGTGGCTACACCTTC
TRBJ2-3,TRBV27,14,once,NA,CASSLWTSTDTQYF,TGTGCCAGCAGTTTATGGACTAGCACAGATACGCAGTATTTT